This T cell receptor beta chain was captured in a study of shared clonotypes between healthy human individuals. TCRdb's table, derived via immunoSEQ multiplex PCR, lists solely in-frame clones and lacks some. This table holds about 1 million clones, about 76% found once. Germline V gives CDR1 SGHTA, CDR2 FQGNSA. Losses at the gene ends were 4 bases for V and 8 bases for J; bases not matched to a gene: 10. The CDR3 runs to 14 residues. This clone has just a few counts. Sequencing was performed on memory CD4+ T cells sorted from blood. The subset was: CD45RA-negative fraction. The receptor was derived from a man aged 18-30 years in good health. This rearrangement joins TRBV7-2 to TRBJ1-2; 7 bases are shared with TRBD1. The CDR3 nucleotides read TGTGCCAGCAGCTCCCCGACAGGGATGAAAGGCTACACCTTC. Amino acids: CASSSPTGMKGYTF.